The present T cell receptor (beta chain) was sequenced within a study of radiotherapy plus CTLA-4 blockade in lung cancer (dated by TCRdb to 2016 to 2018). Study-level background: Among enrolled patients, 18% had an objective response and 30% to 40% reached disease control. The research as a whole found: TCR clones derived from tumors expanded in peripheral blood after treatment with radiotherapy and ipilimumab. Early dynamic changes in blood T cell clones, together with increased serum interferon-beta after radiation, were reported as the strongest predictors of response.

Libraries were constructed by the immunoSEQ multiplex PCR assay. TCRdb obtained this table from immuneACCESS and retained in-frame rearrangements with V and J assigned. These tables miss some clones; where compared with another copy, unresolved V genes account for less than half of the shortfall, and the remainder is unexplained. The sample includes under 65,000 clones, with approximately 80% observed a single time. The leading ten clones occupy about 2.2% of the sample. Concerning this clone: What antigen it recognizes has not been identified. Qualities for individual bases were not recorded, and no much larger clone is one base off.

The study evaluated CTLA-4 blockade (ipilimumab) given together with focal radiation therapy in patients who had chemo-refractory metastatic non-small-cell lung cancer. Including the terminal cysteine and phenylalanine, the CDR3 comprises 15 residues. The read is trimmed to its CDR3 DNA, 45 bases read in frame from base 1. The germline V gene supplies CDR1 MDHEN and CDR2 SYDVKM. For this chain, trimming is 2 bases at the V end and 3 bases at the J end, and the number of junction bases without a gene match is 5. The TCR sequence derives from a human donor with non-small cell lung cancer whose response to radiotherapy plus ipilimumab could not be evaluated. Source: peripheral blood, taken from a patient treated with radiotherapy plus ipilimumab. Recombination linked TRBV28 to TRBJ2-3, with 7 bases in between that match TRBD1. The CDR3 protein is CASSLVRGRTDTQYF. The sequenced DNA: TGTGCCAGCAGTTTAGTGAGGGGGCGAACAGATACGCAGTATTTT.